This T cell receptor beta chain is from a study of spatial heterogeneity in lung cancer. For the study at large: Follow-up PBMC samples were sequenced when available, at a median of roughly 25 months after resection.

Via MiXCR, TCRdb re-called the 5' RACE reads, giving one row per CDR3 protein. The sample records over 85,000 distinct CDR3 sequences, roughly 19% being singletons. The CDR3 contains 12 residues. V lost 5 bases and J lost 7, with 11 bases in between. Germline V gene sequence: CDR1 LNHDA, CDR2 SQIVND (reference sequence). This clonotype occurred many times. The time point here: blood at routine non-recurrence follow-up after resection. Researchers sequenced whole RNA taken from tumor, nontumor lung or frozen PBMC without sorting. This TCR came from a male donor with early-stage non-small cell lung cancer. This specimen consisted of PBMCs, obtained at follow-up. This chain uses TRBV19 with TRBJ2-5; weak D call: TRBD2 (5 bases). The CDR3 region is CASSRAEGTQYF. Here the CDR3 DNA reads TGTGCCAGTAGTCGGGCCGAGGGGACCCAGTACTTC.